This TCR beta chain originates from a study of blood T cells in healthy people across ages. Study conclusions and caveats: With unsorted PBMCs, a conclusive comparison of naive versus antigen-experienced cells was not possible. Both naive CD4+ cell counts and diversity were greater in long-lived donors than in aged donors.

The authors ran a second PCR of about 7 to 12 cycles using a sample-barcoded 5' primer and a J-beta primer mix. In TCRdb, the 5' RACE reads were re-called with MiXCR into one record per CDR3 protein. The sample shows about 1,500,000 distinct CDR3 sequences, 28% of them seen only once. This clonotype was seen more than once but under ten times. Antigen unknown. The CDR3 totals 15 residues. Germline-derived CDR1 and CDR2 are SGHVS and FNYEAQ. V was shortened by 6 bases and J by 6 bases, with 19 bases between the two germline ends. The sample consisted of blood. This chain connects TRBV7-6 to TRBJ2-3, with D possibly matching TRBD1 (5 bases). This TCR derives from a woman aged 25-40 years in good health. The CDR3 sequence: CASSPEVQGGDTQYF. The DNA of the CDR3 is TGTGCCAGCAGTCCCGAGGTGCAGGGTGGGGATACGCAGTATTTT.